This T cell receptor (beta chain) was sequenced during a study of T cell repertoires in cytomegalovirus infection. About the research overall: CMV epitopes that were recently identified and HLA-C-restricted were used alongside well-studied HLA-B-restricted ones. CMV infection and matching HLA type were both indicated by public TCR beta signatures.

Study observations and caveats: What dominated the ex vivo response were HLA-C-restricted CMV-specific TCR beta clonotypes. CMV carriers with the relevant HLA were identified by cumulative public TCR beta family frequency.

V lost 1 base and J lost 11, with 14 bases in between. CDR3 length: 13 residues. TCRdb processed the reads anew with MiXCR; each CDR3 protein has one entry. This table holds roughly 730,000 distinct CDR3 sequences, around 30% found once. In this sample, this clonotype turned up a few times. Its specificity is not known. This sequence was found in a human donor in good health (CMV status not recorded). Some clones in this sample may be carry-over from other donors' samples. The sample here was cultured PBMCs, taken from culture after CMV antigen stimulation. The rearrangement joins TRBV12-3 or TRBV12-4 to TRBJ1-1, with no clear D. Here the CDR3 reads CASSLGGQEGAFF. Here the CDR3 DNA reads TGTGCCAGCAGTTTAGGTGGGCAGGAAGGGGCTTTCTTT.